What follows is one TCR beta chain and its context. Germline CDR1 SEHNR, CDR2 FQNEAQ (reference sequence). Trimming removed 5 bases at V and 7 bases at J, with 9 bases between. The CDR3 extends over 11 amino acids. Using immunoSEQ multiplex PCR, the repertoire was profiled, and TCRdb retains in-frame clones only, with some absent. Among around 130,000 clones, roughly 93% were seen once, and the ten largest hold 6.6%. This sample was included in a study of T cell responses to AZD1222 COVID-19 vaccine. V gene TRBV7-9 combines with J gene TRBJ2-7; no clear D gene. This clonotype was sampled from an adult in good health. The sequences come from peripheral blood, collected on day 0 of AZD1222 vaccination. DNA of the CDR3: TGTGCCAGCAGCCAGAGCACAGAGCAGTACTTC. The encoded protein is CASSQSTEQYF. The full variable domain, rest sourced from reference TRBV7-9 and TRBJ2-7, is DTGVSQNPRHKITKRGQNVTFRCDPISEHNRLYWYRQTLGQGPEFLTYFQNEAQLEKSRLLSDRFSAERPKGSFSTLEIQRTEQGDSAMYLCASSQSTEQYFGPGTRLTVT.